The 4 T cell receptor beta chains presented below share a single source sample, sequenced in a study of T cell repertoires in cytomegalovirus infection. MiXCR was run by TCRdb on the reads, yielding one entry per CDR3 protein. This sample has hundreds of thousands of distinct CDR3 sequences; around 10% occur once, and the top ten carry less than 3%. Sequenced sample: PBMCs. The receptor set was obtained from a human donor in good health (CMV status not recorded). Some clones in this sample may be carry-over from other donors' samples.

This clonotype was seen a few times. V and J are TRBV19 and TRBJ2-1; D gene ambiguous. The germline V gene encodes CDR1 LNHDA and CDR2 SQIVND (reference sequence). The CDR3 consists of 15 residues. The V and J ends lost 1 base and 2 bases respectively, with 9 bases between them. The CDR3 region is CASSIVGLTYNEQFF. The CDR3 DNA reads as TGTGCCAGTAGTATAGTAGGGCTCACCTACAATGAGCAGTTCTTC.

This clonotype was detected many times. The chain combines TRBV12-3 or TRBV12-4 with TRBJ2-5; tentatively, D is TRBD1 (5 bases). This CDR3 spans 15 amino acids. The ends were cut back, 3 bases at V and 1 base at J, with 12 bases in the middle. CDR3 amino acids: CASSFRVLVQETQYF. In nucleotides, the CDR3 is TGTGCCAGCAGTTTCAGGGTACTGGTCCAAGAGACCCAGTACTTC.

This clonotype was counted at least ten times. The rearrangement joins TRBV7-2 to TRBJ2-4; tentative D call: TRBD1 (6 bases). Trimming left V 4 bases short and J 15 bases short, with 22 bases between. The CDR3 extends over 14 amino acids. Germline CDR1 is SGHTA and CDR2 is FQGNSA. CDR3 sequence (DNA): TGTGCCAGCAGCTCTTTCTCAGGGGACCGGTCCTTGTACTTC. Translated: CASSSFSGDRSLYF.

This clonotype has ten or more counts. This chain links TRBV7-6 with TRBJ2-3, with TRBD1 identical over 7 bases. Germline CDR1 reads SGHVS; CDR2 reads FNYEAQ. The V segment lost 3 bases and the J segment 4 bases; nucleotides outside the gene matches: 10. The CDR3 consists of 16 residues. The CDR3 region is CASSFHPGQSADTQYF. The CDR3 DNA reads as TGTGCCAGCAGCTTCCACCCGGGACAGAGCGCAGATACGCAGTATTTT.